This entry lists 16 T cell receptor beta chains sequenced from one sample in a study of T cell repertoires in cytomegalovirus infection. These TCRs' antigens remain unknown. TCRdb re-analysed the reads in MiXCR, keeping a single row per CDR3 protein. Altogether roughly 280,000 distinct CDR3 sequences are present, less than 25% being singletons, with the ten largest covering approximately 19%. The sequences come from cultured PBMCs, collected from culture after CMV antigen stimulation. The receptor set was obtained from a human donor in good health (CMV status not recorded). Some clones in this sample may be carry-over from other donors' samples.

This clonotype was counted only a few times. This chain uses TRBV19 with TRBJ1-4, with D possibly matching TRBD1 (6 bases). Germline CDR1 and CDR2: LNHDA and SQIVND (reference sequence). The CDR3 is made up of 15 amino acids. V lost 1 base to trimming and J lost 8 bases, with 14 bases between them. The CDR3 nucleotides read TGTGCCAGTAGTATAGTTGCGGGGGCAGTGGAAAAACTGTTTTTT. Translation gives CASSIVAGAVEKLFF.

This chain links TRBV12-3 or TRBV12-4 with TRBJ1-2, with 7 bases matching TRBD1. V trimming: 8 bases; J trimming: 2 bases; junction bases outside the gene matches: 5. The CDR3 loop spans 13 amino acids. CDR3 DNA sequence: TGTGCCAGCGGACCGGGACAGAACTATGGCTACACCTTC. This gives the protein CASGPGQNYGYTF.

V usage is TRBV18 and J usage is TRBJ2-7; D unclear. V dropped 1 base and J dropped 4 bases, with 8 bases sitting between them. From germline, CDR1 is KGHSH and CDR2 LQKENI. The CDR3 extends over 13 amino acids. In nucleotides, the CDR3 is TGTGCCAGCTCACCACGGGCGGATTACGAGCAGTACGTC. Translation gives CASSPRADYEQYV.

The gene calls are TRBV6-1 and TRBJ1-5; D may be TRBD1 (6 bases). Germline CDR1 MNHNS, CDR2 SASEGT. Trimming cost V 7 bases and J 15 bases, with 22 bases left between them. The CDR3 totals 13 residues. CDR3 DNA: TGTGCCAGCACCCTGGGGATCCAGGGGTTAGGGCATTTT. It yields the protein CASTLGIQGLGHF.

Here the CDR3 DNA reads TGTGCCACCAGTTCTCTGACTGAAGCTTTCTTT. Its translation is CATSSLTEAFF. This chain links TRBV24-1 with TRBJ1-1; D not certain. The CDR3 extends over 11 amino acids. From germline, CDR1 is KGHDR and CDR2 SFDVKD. The germline V and J ends were trimmed by 6 bases and 5 bases, with 6 bases remaining between them.

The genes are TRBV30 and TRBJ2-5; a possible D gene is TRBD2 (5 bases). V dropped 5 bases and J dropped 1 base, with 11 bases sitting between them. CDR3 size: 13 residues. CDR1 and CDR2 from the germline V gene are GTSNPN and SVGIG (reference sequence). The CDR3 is CAWAASSQETQYF. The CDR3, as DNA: TGTGCCTGGGCGGCTAGCAGCCAAGAGACCCAGTACTTC.

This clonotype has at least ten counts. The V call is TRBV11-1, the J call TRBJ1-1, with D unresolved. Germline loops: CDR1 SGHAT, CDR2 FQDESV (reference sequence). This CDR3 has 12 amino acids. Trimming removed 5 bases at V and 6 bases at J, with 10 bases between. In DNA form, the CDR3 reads TGTGCCAGCAGCCTGCGTTGGGCTGAAGCTTTCTTT. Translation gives CASSLRWAEAFF.

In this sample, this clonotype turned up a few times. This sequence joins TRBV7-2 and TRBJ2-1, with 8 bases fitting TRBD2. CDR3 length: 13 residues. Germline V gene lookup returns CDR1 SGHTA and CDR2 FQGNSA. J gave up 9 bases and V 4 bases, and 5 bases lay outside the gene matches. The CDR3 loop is CASSSSGSGEQFF. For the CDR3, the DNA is TGTGCCAGCAGCTCCAGCGGGAGCGGTGAGCAGTTCTTC. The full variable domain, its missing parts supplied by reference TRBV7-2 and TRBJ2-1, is GAGVSQSPSNKVTEKGKDVELRCDPISGHTALYWYRQSLGQGLEFLIYFQGNSAPDKSGLPSDRFSAERTGGSVSTLTIQRTQQEDSAVYLCASSSSGSGEQFFGPGTRLTVL.

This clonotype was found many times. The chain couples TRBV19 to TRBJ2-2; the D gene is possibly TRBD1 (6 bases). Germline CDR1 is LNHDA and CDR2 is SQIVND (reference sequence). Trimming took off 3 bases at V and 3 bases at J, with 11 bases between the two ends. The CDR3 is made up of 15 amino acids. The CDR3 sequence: CASSMNRAHTGELFF. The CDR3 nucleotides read TGTGCCAGTAGTATGAACAGGGCCCACACCGGGGAGCTGTTTTTT. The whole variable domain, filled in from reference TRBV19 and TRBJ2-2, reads DGGITQSPKYLFRKEGQNVTLSCEQNLNHDAMYWYRQDPGQGLRLIYYSQIVNDFQKGDIAEGYSVSREKKESFPLTVTSAQKNPTAFYLCASSMNRAHTGELFFGEGSRLTVL.

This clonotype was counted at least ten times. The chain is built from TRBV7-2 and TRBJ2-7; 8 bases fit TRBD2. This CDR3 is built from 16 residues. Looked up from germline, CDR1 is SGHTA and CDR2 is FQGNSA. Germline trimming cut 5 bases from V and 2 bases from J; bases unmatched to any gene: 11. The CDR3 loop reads CASSRGGGLPPYEQYV. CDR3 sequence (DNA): TGTGCCAGCAGCCGGGGGGGCGGTCTCCCCCCCTACGAGCAGTACGTC.

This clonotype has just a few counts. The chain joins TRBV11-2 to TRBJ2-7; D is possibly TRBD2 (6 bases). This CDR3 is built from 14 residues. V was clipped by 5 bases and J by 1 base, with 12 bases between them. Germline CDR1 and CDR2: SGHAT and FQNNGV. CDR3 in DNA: TGTGCCAGCAGCGTAAGGACTACTTCCTACGAGCAGTACTTC. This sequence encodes CASSVRTTSYEQYF.

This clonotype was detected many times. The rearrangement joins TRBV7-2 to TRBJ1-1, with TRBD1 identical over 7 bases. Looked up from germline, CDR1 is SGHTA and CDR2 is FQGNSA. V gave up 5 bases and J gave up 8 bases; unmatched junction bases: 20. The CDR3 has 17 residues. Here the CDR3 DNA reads TGTGCCAGCAGCCCCACAAACGCCAAGGGGGCTCGACGGGAAGCTTTCTTT. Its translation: CASSPTNAKGARREAFF.

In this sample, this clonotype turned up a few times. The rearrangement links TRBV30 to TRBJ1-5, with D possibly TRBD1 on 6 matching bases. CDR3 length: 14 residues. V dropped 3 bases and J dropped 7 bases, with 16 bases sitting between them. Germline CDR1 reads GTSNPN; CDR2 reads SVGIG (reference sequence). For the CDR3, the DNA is TGTGCCTGGAGCCTAGCGGGGGGCCAGCAGCCCCAGCATTTT. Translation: CAWSLAGGQQPQHF.

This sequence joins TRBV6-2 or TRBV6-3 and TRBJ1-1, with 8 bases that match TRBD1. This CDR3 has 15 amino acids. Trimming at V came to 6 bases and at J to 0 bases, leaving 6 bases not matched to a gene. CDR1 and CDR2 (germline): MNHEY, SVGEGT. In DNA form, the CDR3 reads TGTGCCAGCAGGGATGACAGGGGCATGAACACTGAAGCTTTCTTT. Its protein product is CASRDDRGMNTEAFF.

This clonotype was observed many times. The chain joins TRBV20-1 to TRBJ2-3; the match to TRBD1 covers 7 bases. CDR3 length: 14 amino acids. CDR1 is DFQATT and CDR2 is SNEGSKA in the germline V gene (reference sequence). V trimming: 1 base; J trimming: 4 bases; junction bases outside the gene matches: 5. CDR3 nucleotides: TGCAGTGCTAGAGGCCTAGGGGGCCCAGATACGCAGTATTTT. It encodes CSARGLGGPDTQYF.

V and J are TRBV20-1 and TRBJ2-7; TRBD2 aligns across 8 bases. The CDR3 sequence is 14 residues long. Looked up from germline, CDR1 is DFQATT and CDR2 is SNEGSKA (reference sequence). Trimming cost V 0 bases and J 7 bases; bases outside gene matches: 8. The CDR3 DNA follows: TGCAGTGCTAGAGATAGCACTAGCGGAGGGGAGCAGTACTTC. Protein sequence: CSARDSTSGGEQYF.